Listed below are T cell receptor beta chains from one sample, sequenced in a study of T cell responses to AZD1222 COVID-19 vaccine. Sequenced by immunoSEQ multiplex PCR; TCRdb stores in-frame clones only, minus some. The data show 130,000 or so clones, about nine tenths seen once. Sequenced material: peripheral blood, taken on day 0 of AZD1222 vaccination. The receptors shown here come from an adult in good health. Both conserved end residues are part of each CDR3. D genes are given only for firm matches. Size values are once, few and many counts, or a class for expanded clones, and some rows have none.

>.|.|TRBJ2-5|TRBV24-1
TGTGCCACCAGTGATTTGCGTCGTACAGGGAAAGAGACCCAGTACTTC
CATSDLRRTGKETQYF
>.|.|TRBJ2-5|TRBV28
TGTGCCAGCAGCCCTACGGGACCCAAAGAGACCCAGTACTTC
CASSPTGPKETQYF
>TRBD2|.|TRBJ2-2|TRBV29-1
TGCAGCGTGGTAAGCGGGGCTTACACCGGGGAGCTGTTTTTT
CSVVSGAYTGELFF
>.|.|TRBJ1-1|TRBV28
TGTGCCAGCAGTTTACCAAAGAGAATGAACACTGAAGCTTTCTTT
CASSLPKRMNTEAFF
>.|few|TRBJ2-2|TRBV4-2
TGTGCCAGCAGCCAAGAATTCGGGCGGGCCGGGGAGCTGTTTTTT
CASSQEFGRAGELFF
>TRBD1|.|TRBJ1-3|TRBV19
TGTGCCAGTAGTAACAGGGGAGCTGGAAACACCATATATTTT
CASSNRGAGNTIYF
>TRBD2|.|TRBJ2-4|TRBV7-8
TGTGCCAGCGGGTTACTAGCGGGAAAAAACATTCAGTACTTC
CASGLLAGKNIQYF
>.|.|TRBJ1-5|TRBV28
TGTGCCAGCAGTTTTCCCGGGACAAGAAATAGCAATCAGCCCCAGCATTTT
CASSFPGTRNSNQPQHF
>.|.|TRBJ1-6|TRBV6-1
TGTGCCAGCAGTGAACCCTCGGGGGAATCACCCCTCCACTTT
CASSEPSGESPLHF
>.|.|TRBJ1-1|TRBV5-8
TGTGCCAGCAGCTTGAGATTCCTAATGAACACTGAAGCTTTCTTT
CASSLRFLMNTEAFF
>.|.|TRBJ1-1|TRBV5-1
TGCGCCAGCAGCTTTTGGGGGAGGACTGAAGCTTTCTTT
CASSFWGRTEAFF
>.|.|TRBJ1-1|TRBV5-6
TGTGCCAGCAGCTTGGGGACGGCGGGAGGCACTGAAGCTTTCTTT
CASSLGTAGGTEAFF
>.|.|TRBJ1-1|TRBV19
TGTGCCAGTAGTAGAGGGCAGGGGAACACTGAAGCTTTCTTT
CASSRGQGNTEAFF
>.|.|TRBJ2-2|TRBV19
TGTGCCAGTAGTATAGGACAGGTGAACACCGGGGAGCTGTTTTTT
CASSIGQVNTGELFF
>TRBD1|.|TRBJ2-7|TRBV6-5
TGTGCCAGCAGTTACTCGCCCAGGGGGCCCTACGAGCAGTACTTC
CASSYSPRGPYEQYF
>.|.|TRBJ1-5|TRBV28
TGTGCCAGCAGGCTGTCAGGTTATCAGCCCCAGCATTTT
CASRLSGYQPQHF
>TRBD2|.|TRBJ2-1|TRBV10-1
TGCGCCAGCAGTGAAGATAGCGGGAGGGGGGATGACAATGAGCAGTTCTTC
CASSEDSGRGDDNEQFF